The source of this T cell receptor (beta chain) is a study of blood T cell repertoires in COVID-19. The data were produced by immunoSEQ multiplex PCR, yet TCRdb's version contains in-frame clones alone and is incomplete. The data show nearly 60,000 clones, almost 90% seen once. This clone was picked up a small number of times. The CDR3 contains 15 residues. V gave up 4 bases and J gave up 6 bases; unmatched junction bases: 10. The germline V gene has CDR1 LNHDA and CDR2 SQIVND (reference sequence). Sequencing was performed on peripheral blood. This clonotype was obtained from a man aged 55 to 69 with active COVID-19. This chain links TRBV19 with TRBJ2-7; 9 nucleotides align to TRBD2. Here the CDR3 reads CASSTWGAGGPEQYF. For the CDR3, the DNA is TGTGCCAGTAGTACGTGGGGAGCGGGAGGTCCCGAGCAGTACTTC.